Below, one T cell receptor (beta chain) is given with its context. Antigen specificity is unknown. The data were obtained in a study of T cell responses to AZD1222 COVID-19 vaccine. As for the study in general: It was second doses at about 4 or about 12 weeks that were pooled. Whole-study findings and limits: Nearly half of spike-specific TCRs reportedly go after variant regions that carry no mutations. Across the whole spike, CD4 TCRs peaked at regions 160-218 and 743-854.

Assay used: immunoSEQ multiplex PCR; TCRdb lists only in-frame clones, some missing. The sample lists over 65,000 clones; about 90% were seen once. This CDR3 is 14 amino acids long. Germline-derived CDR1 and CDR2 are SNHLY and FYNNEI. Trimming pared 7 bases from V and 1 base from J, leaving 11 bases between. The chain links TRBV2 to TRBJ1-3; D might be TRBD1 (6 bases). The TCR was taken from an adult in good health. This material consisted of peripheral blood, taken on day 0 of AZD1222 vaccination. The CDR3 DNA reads TGTGCCAGCACCGCCGGGACATCTGGAAACACCATATATTTT. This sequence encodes CASTAGTSGNTIYF. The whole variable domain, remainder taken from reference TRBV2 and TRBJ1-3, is EPEVTQTPSHQVTQMGQEVILRCVPISNHLYFYWYRQILGQKVEFLVSFYNNEISEKSEIFDDQFSVERPDGSNFTLKIRSTKLEDSAMYFCASTAGTSGNTIYFGEGSWLTVV.